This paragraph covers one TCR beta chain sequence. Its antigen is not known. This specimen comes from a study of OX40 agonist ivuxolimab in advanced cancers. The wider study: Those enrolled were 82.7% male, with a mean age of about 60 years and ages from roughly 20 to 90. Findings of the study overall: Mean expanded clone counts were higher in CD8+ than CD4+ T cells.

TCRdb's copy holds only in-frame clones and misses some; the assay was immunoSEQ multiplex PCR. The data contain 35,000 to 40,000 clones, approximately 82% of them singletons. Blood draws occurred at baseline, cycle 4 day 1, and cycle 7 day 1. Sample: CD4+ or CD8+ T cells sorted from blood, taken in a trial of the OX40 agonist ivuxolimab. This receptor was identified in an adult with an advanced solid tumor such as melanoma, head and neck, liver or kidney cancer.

The CDR3 DNA reads TGTGCCAGCAGCTTAGACGGGATCCATGAGCAGTTCTTC. The encoded protein is CASSLDGIHEQFF. The chain links TRBV11-2 to TRBJ2-1; a possible D gene is TRBD2 (5 bases). CDR3 length: 13 residues. Per the germline V gene, CDR1 is SGHAT and CDR2 is FQNNGV. Trimming left V 0 bases short and J 8 bases short, with 8 bases between.